This TCR beta chain was recovered during a study of blood T cell repertoires in COVID-19 (dated by TCRdb to about 2020). Turning to the overall study: Samples from collaborators originated in the United States, Italy and Spain and spanned both the acute and convalescent phases of COVID-19. Samples came from the ongoing ImmuneRACE study (first 160 participants) plus 1,254 subjects from 6 global collaborators. The prospective study material was composed of cDNA or gDNA derived from T cells, B-cell-depleted T cells, or PBMCs. The dataset comprised deeply sampled blood TCRbeta repertoires from subjects exposed to, actively infected with, or recovered from COVID-19. The sample metadata nearly always contained a de-identified subject ID, COVID-19 status, age in years and sex. Where HLA class I and class II types were available, the types were taken from metadata supplied by the sample provider, not from assay-based typing. The repertoires were released in a freely available public database intended as a resource for research on the immune response to SARS-CoV-2. Points the paper makes about the study in general: The quantity of clinical and demographic metadata differed by source and by participant and was supplied without curation.

In the case of this clone: The specificity of this receptor is unknown. One base away there is no much larger clone; base qualities are not given.

TCRbeta CDR3 regions were amplified from genomic DNA using the immunoSEQ Assay, a bias-controlled multiplex PCR. In the paper's pipeline: The number of nucleated cells in each sample was estimated by amplification of reference gene primers within the assay. To quantify the absolute abundance of each unique TCRbeta CDR3 rearrangement, sequence reads were collapsed and filtered. For each sample, productive Simpson clonality was calculated as the square root of Simpson's diversity index across productive rearrangements. The immuneACCESS repertoire file appears here via TCRdb, limited to in-frame rearrangements. These files lack a portion of the clones; in checked studies, under half of the deficit traces to unresolved V genes, and the cause of the others is not known. That table gives V, J and clone size, and the DNA gave D and trimming. This sample comprises over 250,000 clones, around four fifths of them detected only once. Jointly, the top ten make up around 10% of the sample.

From the cysteine up to the phenylalanine, the CDR3 has a length of 15 residues. Only the CDR3 DNA is retained, 45 bases long and in frame from the first base. Relative to germline, V is missing 6 bases and J is missing 5 bases, with 11 bases of the junction outside any gene match. The germline V gene specifies KGHSH as CDR1 and LQKENI as CDR2. A second Seattle source provided samples from volunteer blood donors who had recovered from COVID-19. Whole blood was collected in K2EDTA tubes by collaborating institutions according to the institutions' own protocols. For TCRbeta analysis, collaborators shipped samples in one of three forms: frozen whole blood, isolated PBMCs, or DNA extracted from either of those sample types.

The TCR sequence derives from a woman aged 45-65 years who had recovered from COVID-19. The source material was peripheral blood. The sequence joins TRBV18 to TRBJ2-7; 9 junctional bases match TRBD1. The sequence in DNA is TGTGCCAGCTCGCCGGGACAGGGAGTAGTGAACGAGCAGTACTTC. The translation is CASSPGQGVVNEQYF.